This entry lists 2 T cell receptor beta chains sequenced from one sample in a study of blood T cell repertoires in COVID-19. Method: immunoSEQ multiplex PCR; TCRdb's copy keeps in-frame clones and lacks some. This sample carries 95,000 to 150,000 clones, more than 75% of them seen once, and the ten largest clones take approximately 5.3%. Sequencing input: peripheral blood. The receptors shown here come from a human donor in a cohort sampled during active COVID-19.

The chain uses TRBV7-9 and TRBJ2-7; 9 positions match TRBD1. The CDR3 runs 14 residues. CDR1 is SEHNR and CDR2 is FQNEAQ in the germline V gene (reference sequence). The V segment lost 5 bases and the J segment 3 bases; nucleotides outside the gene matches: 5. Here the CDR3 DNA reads TGTGCCAGCAGCAGCTACAGGGGGCTCTACGAGCAGTACTTC. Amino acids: CASSSYRGLYEQYF.

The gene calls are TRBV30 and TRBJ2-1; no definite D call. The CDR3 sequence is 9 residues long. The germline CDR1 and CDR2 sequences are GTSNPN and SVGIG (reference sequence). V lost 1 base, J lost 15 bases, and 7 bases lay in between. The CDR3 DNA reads TGTGCCTGGAGTGACGCGGCGTTCTTC. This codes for CAWSDAAFF.